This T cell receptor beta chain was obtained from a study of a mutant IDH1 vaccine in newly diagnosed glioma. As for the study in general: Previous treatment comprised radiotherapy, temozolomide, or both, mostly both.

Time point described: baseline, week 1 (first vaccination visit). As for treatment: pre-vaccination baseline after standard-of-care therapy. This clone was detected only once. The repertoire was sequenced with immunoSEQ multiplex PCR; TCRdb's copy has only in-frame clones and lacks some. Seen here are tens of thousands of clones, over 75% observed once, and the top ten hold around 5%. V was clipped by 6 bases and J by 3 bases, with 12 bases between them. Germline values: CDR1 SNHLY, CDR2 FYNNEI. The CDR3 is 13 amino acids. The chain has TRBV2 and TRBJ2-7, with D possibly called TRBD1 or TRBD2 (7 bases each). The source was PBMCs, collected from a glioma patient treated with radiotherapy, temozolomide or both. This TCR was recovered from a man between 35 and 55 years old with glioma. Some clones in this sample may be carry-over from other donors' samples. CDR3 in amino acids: CASRAGGVYEQYF. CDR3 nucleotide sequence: TGTGCCAGCAGGGCAGGGGGGGTCTACGAGCAGTACTTC.